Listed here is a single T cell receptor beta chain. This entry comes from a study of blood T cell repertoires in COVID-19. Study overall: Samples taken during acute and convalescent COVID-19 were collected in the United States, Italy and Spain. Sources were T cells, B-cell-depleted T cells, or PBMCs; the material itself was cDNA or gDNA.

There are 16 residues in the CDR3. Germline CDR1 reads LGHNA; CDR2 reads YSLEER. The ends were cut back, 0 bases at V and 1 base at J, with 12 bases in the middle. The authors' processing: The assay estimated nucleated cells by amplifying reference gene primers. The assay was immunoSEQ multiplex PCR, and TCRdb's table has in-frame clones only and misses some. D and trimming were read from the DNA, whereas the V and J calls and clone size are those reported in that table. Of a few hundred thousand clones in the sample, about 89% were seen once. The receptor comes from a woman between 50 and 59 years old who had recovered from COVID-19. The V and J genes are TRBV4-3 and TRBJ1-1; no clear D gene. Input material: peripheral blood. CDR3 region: CASSQDVATGNTEAFF. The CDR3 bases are TGCGCCAGCAGCCAAGACGTTGCGACTGGGAACACTGAAGCTTTCTTT.